The 30 T cell receptor beta chains below all came from one sample that was sequenced in a study of cytomegalovirus exposure and HLA in healthy donors. The PCR employed 60 Vbeta primers together with 13 Jbeta primers. Using immunoSEQ multiplex PCR, the repertoire was profiled, and TCRdb retains in-frame clones only, with some absent. The sample lists about 180,000 clones, roughly four fifths seen once, with about 1.5% in the top ten. The sequencing sample was made of PBMCs. Receptors were obtained from a man aged 18 to 29 in good health and CMV-seronegative.

The chain couples TRBV7-3 to TRBJ2-2; a weak D match, TRBD2 (5 bases). There are 14 residues in the CDR3. V was clipped by 5 bases and J by 6 bases, with 13 bases between them. The germline V gene has CDR1 SGHTA and CDR2 FQGTGA. The CDR3 nucleotides read TGTGCCAGCAGCAAAACTAGGATTGCCGGGGAGCTGTTTTTT. It yields the protein CASSKTRIAGELFF.

This chain joins TRBV6-1 and TRBJ1-6, with D possibly matching TRBD1 (6 bases). The CDR3 has 13 amino acids. The V gene lost 8 bases and the J gene lost 10 bases, with 15 bases spanning the gap. Germline V gene data show CDR1 as MNHNS and CDR2 as SASEGT. This CDR3 reads CASGQGTISPLHF. In nucleotides, the CDR3 is TGTGCCAGCGGCCAAGGGACAATATCACCCCTCCACTTT.

The rearrangement links TRBV9 to TRBJ2-7, with D possibly TRBD1 on 5 matching bases. V was pared by 4 bases and J by 0 bases, with 11 bases between. CDR1 and CDR2 from the germline V gene are SGDLS and YYNGEE. This CDR3 region has 14 residues. As DNA, the CDR3 is TGTGCCAGCAGCTCTGGGGCGACCTCCTACGAGCAGTACTTC. This gives the protein CASSSGATSYEQYF.

The chain links TRBV5-1 to TRBJ2-3; D perhaps matches TRBD2 (7 bases). The V and J ends lost 6 bases and 2 bases respectively, with 19 bases between them. The CDR3 covers 16 residues. CDR1 and CDR2 from the germline V gene are SGHRS and YFSETQ. CDR3 nucleotide sequence: TGCGCCAGCACGCGGGCGGGGGCCGGATCCACAGATACGCAGTATTTT. Residues: CASTRAGAGSTDTQYF.

J is TRBJ2-7 and V is TRBV6-6, with TRBD2 matching 14 bases. The CDR3 is made up of 15 amino acids. Germline values: CDR1 MNHNY, CDR2 SVGAGI (reference sequence). V trimming: 2 bases; J trimming: 6 bases; junction bases outside the gene matches: 3. The CDR3 protein is CASSYGTSGSSEQYF. In nucleotides, the CDR3 is TGTGCCAGCAGTTACGGGACTAGCGGGAGTTCCGAGCAGTACTTC.

This chain joins TRBV7-8 and TRBJ2-3; D is ambiguous. The CDR3 runs to 12 residues. V lost 5 bases and J 0 bases, leaving 3 bases between the germline ends. Germline-derived CDR1 and CDR2 are SGHVS and FQNEAQ. CDR3 sequence (DNA): TGTGCCAGCAGCCCTAGCACAGATACGCAGTATTTT. Translated: CASSPSTDTQYF. The complete variable domain, with remaining parts taken from reference TRBV7-8 and TRBJ2-3, reads GAGVSQSPRYKVAKRGQDVALRCDPISGHVSLFWYQQALGQGPEFLTYFQNEAQLDKSGLPSDRFFAERPEGSVSTLKIQRTQQEDSAVYLCASSPSTDTQYFGPGTRLTVL.

Only a few counts were recorded for this clone. For the CDR3, the DNA is TGTGCCTGGAGTAGGGGACAGGGGTCCCATGAGCAGTTCTTC. Protein: CAWSRGQGSHEQFF. The genes are TRBV30 and TRBJ2-1; 10 nucleotides line up with TRBD1. V shed 2 bases, J shed 8 bases, and the junction held 6 bases outside the gene matches. Germline V gene data show CDR1 as GTSNPN and CDR2 as SVGIG (reference sequence). The CDR3 is made up of 14 amino acids.

The sample holds a few counts of this clone. The chain is built from TRBV4-2 and TRBJ1-4; TRBD1 agrees at 10 bases. CDR1 is LGHNA and CDR2 is YNFKEQ in the germline V gene. J gave up 8 bases and V 4 bases, and 7 bases lay outside the gene matches. The CDR3 runs 15 residues. This CDR3 reads CASSLRQGAGEKLFF. CDR3 sequence (DNA): TGTGCCAGCAGCCTAAGACAGGGGGCAGGGGAAAAACTGTTTTTT.

This chain joins TRBV5-1 and TRBJ1-1; D possibly corresponds to TRBD1 (5 bases). The CDR3 is 16 residues long. The V gene lost 1 base and the J gene lost 8 bases, with 21 bases spanning the gap. Per germline, CDR1 SGHRS and CDR2 YFSETQ. CDR3 loop: CASSLPRQQASREAFF. The CDR3 DNA follows: TGCGCCAGCAGCTTGCCACGTCAACAGGCCTCGCGGGAAGCTTTCTTT. Looking up the rest from reference TRBV5-1 and TRBJ1-1 gives the full variable domain: KAGVTQTPRYLIKTRGQQVTLSCSPISGHRSVSWYQQTPGQGLQFLFEYFSETQRNKGNFPGRFSGRQFSNSRSEMNVSTLELGDSALYLCASSLPRQQASREAFFGQGTRLTVV.

The CDR3 reads CASSRRQYAGELFF. CDR3 bases: TGTGCCAGCAGCCGTCGTCAGTACGCCGGGGAGCTGTTTTTT. The chain links TRBV14 to TRBJ2-2; D is unclear. Per the germline V gene, CDR1 is SGHDN and CDR2 is FVKESK. Trimming removed 4 bases from V and 6 bases from J, with 12 bases in between. The CDR3 has 14 amino acids.

This clone was counted only a few times. J is TRBJ2-1 and V is TRBV29-1, with 13 bases aligning to TRBD2. In germline, CDR1 is SQVTM, CDR2 ANQGSEA. With 5 bases clipped from V and 15 bases from J, the junction kept 13 bases outside the gene matches. This CDR3 comprises 14 residues. For the CDR3, the DNA is TGCAGCGTTTGGACTAGCGGGAGAAGTTCGGCGGCGTTCTTC. This encodes CSVWTSGRSSAAFF.

The chain carries TRBV29-1 and TRBJ2-7; TRBD2 matches 12 bases. This CDR3 region has 12 residues. The trim removed 7 bases at V and 2 bases at J, leaving 0 bases unmatched. Germline V gene data show CDR1 as SQVTM and CDR2 as ANQGSEA. CDR3 DNA sequence: TGCAGCGGGACTAGCGGGGCCTACGAGCAGTACTTC. Protein: CSGTSGAYEQYF.

The chain uses TRBV30 and TRBJ1-2; D is perhaps TRBD1 (5 bases). The V gene's germline CDR1 is GTSNPN and CDR2 SVGIG (reference sequence). There are 12 residues in the CDR3. The V end lost 2 bases, the J end lost 1 base, and 5 bases lay between the germline ends. CDR3 bases: TGTGCCTGGAGTAGGGGTAACTATGGCTACACCTTC. Encoded protein: CAWSRGNYGYTF.

Regarding this clone: At one boundary the junction diverges from the germline segment, which might be a read error. The chain combines TRBV28 with TRBJ2-7, with 14 bases that match TRBD2. CDR3 length: 15 amino acids. Germline V lookup: CDR1 MDHEN, CDR2 SYDVKM. The DNA of the CDR3 is TGTGCCAGCAGACCACTGGGACTAGCGGGAGAACGTCAATATTTC. Protein: CASRPLGLAGERQYF.

J is TRBJ2-3 and V is TRBV5-4; perhaps TRBD1 as D (8 bases). The length of the CDR3 is 14 residues. Trimming left V 5 bases short and J 4 bases short, with 14 bases between. Germline V lookup: CDR1 SGHNT, CDR2 YYREEE (reference sequence). The DNA of the CDR3 is TGTGCCAGCAGTAGACAGGGGAGGGCAGATACGCAGTATTTT. Residues: CASSRQGRADTQYF.

This sequence joins TRBV7-3 and TRBJ2-1; 7 positions match TRBD2. The CDR3 totals 15 residues. V lost 5 bases, J lost 3 bases, and 7 bases stayed unmatched. The germline V gene has CDR1 SGHTA and CDR2 FQGTGA. CDR3 DNA sequence: TGTGCCAGCAGCCCGAGACTAGCCCACTACAATGAGCAGTTCTTC. Its protein is CASSPRLAHYNEQFF.

V is TRBV29-1 and J is TRBJ1-1; D call uncertain. The germline V and J ends were trimmed by 4 bases and 3 bases, with 12 bases remaining between them. Germline assignment: CDR1 SQVTM and CDR2 ANQGSEA. The CDR3 spans 13 residues. The CDR3 loop reads CSVVAQTHTEAFF. The CDR3 DNA reads TGCAGCGTTGTGGCCCAAACCCACACTGAAGCTTTCTTT.

For the CDR3, the DNA is TGCAGCGCACCGCGTGACAATCACCTGAGCTCCTATAATTCACCCCTCCACTTT. Translating gives CSAPRDNHLSSYNSPLHF. The V gene is TRBV29-1, the J gene TRBJ1-6, with D hard to call. This CDR3 has 18 amino acids. The V and J ends lost 7 bases and 0 bases respectively, with 22 bases between them. Germline V CDR1 and CDR2: SQVTM, ANQGSEA.

V gene TRBV5-1 combines with J gene TRBJ2-3; possible D gene TRBD1, 5 bases. The CDR3 has 16 residues. From germline, CDR1 is SGHRS and CDR2 YFSETQ. The V gene lost 0 bases and the J gene lost 3 bases, with 14 bases spanning the gap. The DNA of the CDR3 is TGCGCCAGCAGCTTGGGGAAGGCGAAGGGGACAGATACGCAGTATTTT. Its translation is CASSLGKAKGTDTQYF.

Comment on this clone: The same CDR3 arises from other DNA sequences in this sample as well. This chain uses TRBV20-1 with TRBJ2-5; D is ambiguous. V lost 2 bases and J 5 bases, leaving 3 bases between the germline ends. The CDR3 has 10 amino acids. Germline lookup yields CDR1 DFQATT and CDR2 SNEGSKA (reference sequence). CDR3 protein: CSARRETQYF. The CDR3 DNA reads TGCAGTGCTAGACGGGAGACCCAGTACTTC.

V usage is TRBV7-3 and J usage is TRBJ2-1, with a possible D match to TRBD2 (5 bases). V dropped 2 bases and J dropped 10 bases, with 12 bases sitting between them. Germline V gene sequence: CDR1 SGHTA, CDR2 FQGTGA. This CDR3 contains 13 residues. The DNA for the CDR3 is TGTGCCAGCAGCTTACTAGGCGGAGGAGAGCAGTTCTTC. This gives the protein CASSLLGGGEQFF.

J is TRBJ2-5 and V is TRBV6-5; the D gene is possibly TRBD2 (5 bases). The V end lost 8 bases, the J end lost 1 base, and 11 bases lay between the germline ends. The CDR3 totals 13 residues. Germline V gene data show CDR1 as MNHEY and CDR2 as SVGAGI. The CDR3 DNA reads TGTGCCAGCGGCGGACTGATCCAAGAGACCCAGTACTTC. Protein: CASGGLIQETQYF.

The chain carries TRBV6-5 and TRBJ2-7, with 13 nucleotides matching TRBD2. V dropped 5 bases and J dropped 7; count of bases not matched to a gene: 8. Germline CDR1 reads MNHEY; CDR2 reads SVGAGI. This CDR3 region has 15 residues. CDR3 sequence (DNA): TGTGCCAGCAGTCCCGGACTAGCGGGAGTGAATGAGCAGTACTTC. Amino acids: CASSPGLAGVNEQYF.

The rearrangement joins TRBV28 to TRBJ2-1; possibly TRBD1 for D (6 bases). Germline lookup yields CDR1 MDHEN and CDR2 SYDVKM. The CDR3 runs 11 residues. The germline V and J ends were trimmed by 6 bases and 10 bases, with 10 bases remaining between them. CDR3 sequence reads: CASRETGEQFF. The CDR3 DNA follows: TGTGCCAGCAGGGAGACAGGCGAGCAGTTCTTC.

The rearrangement uses TRBV5-1 and TRBJ2-7; TRBD1 matches 11 bases. Germline-derived CDR1 and CDR2 are SGHRS and YFSETQ. This CDR3 contains 14 residues. The junction had 4 bases not matched to a gene; V was cut back by 3 bases and J by 5 bases. The CDR3 bases are TGCGCCAGCAGCTCACGGACAGGGGGCCACGAGCAGTACTTC. Translated, it gives CASSSRTGGHEQYF.

The chain combines TRBV30 with TRBJ2-5; 13 bases align to TRBD2. With the DNA end fitting TRBJ2-7 better, the J assignment may be wrong. This CDR3 has 15 amino acids. Germline V CDR1 and CDR2: GTSNPN, SVGIG (reference sequence). CDR3 DNA: TGTGCCTGGAGCCGAGGGACTAGCGGGGCCACCGAGCAGTACTTC. This encodes CAWSRGTSGATEQYF.

The rearrangement uses TRBV6-4 and TRBJ2-3; maybe TRBD2 (5 bases). CDR1 MRHNA and CDR2 SNTAGT come from the germline V gene. Between the trimmed V and J ends, which lost 0 bases and 6 bases, there was a span of 13 bases. This CDR3 contains 15 residues. CDR3: CASSDSTVPGDTQYF. The CDR3 nucleotides are TGTGCCAGCAGTGACTCGACTGTCCCGGGGGATACGCAGTATTTT.

This sequence joins TRBV6-5 and TRBJ2-7; 7 bases agree with TRBD2. V was clipped by 8 bases and J by 2 bases; unmatched bases: 9. The CDR3 loop spans 14 amino acids. CDR1 and CDR2 (germline): MNHEY, SVGAGI. The CDR3 region is CASAPVGGAYEQYF. The CDR3 nucleotides read TGTGCCAGCGCACCCGTGGGGGGGGCCTACGAGCAGTACTTC.

The gene calls are TRBV19 and TRBJ2-4, with D perhaps TRBD2 (5 bases). From germline, CDR1 is LNHDA and CDR2 SQIVND (reference sequence). This CDR3 region has 15 residues. V lost 7 bases and J 6 bases, leaving 19 bases between the germline ends. CDR3 in DNA: TGTGCCAGTACCCGCCGCGGGCAGCTAGGAAACATTCAGTACTTC. It is translated as CASTRRGQLGNIQYF.

This chain links TRBV7-3 with TRBJ2-2, with a possible D match to TRBD1 (6 bases). Germline V lookup: CDR1 SGHTA, CDR2 FQGTGA. There are 17 residues in the CDR3. The V and J ends lost 5 bases and 0 bases respectively, with 16 bases between them. The CDR3 reads CASSRKQGPPNTGELFF. CDR3 nucleotide sequence: TGTGCCAGCAGCCGGAAACAGGGTCCCCCGAACACCGGGGAGCTGTTTTTT. Looking up the rest from reference TRBV7-3 and TRBJ2-2 gives the full variable domain: GAGVSQTPSNKVTEKGKYVELRCDPISGHTALYWYRQSLGQGPEFLIYFQGTGAADDSGLPNDRFFAVRPEGSVSTLKIQRTERGDSAVYLCASSRKQGPPNTGELFFGEGSRLTVL.